This entry features one T cell receptor (beta chain) sequence. Time point given: pretreatment peripheral blood. This sample is part of a study of PD-L1 blockade in urothelial cancer. The assay was immunoSEQ multiplex PCR, and TCRdb's table has in-frame clones only and misses some. Among 68,000 or so clones, about four fifths were seen once, and the ten largest hold 5.7%. The sequence was collected from a man aged 70 or older with urothelial cancer. Specimen: PBMCs, collected around atezolizumab (anti-PD-L1) treatment.

The CDR3 loop is CASSLVRLALTYEQYF. The DNA for the CDR3 is TGTGCCAGCAGCTTAGTACGCCTAGCGTTAACCTACGAGCAGTACTTC. This chain links TRBV7-6 with TRBJ2-7, with D perhaps matching TRBD2 (6 bases). The V end was cut by 1 base, the J end by 2 bases, with 15 bases between. CDR3 length: 16 residues. CDR1 SGHVS and CDR2 FNYEAQ come from the germline V gene.